This T cell receptor (beta chain) stems from a study of T cell repertoires in cytomegalovirus infection. Study results and limitations: Dominating the ex vivo response were TCR beta clonotypes that were CMV-specific and HLA-C-restricted.

This clonotype was detected ten times or more. Antigen unknown. TCRdb recomputed calls from the reads with MiXCR, one row per CDR3 protein. The sample holds approximately 500,000 distinct CDR3 sequences, 15% to 20% seen once. V trimming: 0 bases; J trimming: 12 bases; junction bases outside the gene matches: 8. The germline V gene has CDR1 MNHEY and CDR2 SMNVEV (reference sequence). The CDR3 is 16 amino acids. The TCR sequence derives from a human donor in good health (CMV status not recorded). Some clones in this sample may be carry-over from other donors' samples. The specimen sequenced was CD8+ T cells from PBMCs. This chain connects TRBV27 to TRBJ1-6, with 10 bases fitting TRBD1. The CDR3 region has the DNA TGTGCCAGCAGTTTATCGTTGACAGGGGGCTGGAGACCCCTCCACTTT. Translated, it gives CASSLSLTGGWRPLHF.